This TCR beta chain originates from a study of blood T cell repertoires in COVID-19. Study-wide background: Acute-phase and convalescent COVID-19 samples originated in the United States, Italy and Spain.

Germline assignment: CDR1 SNHLY and CDR2 FYNNEI. V was pared by 8 bases and J by 4 bases, with 6 bases of the junction left unmatched. The CDR3 runs to 13 residues. Residents of 24 US areas, aged about 18 to 89 years, made up the participants. Participants' own reports of clinical history determined their cohort assignment. Per the original data handling: Quantification of nucleated cells was approximated via reference gene primer amplification. Method: immunoSEQ multiplex PCR; TCRdb's copy keeps in-frame clones and lacks some. For V, J and clone size, that table is used; D and trimming come from the DNA. The sample carries under 300,000 clones, 75% to 90% recorded once.

The source material was PBMCs or T cells enriched from blood (not recorded which). The chain combines TRBV2 with TRBJ1-1, with 8 bases fitting TRBD1. This TCR was recovered from a woman in her 30s with acute COVID-19. This CDR3 is CASGGQGLTEAFF. As DNA, the CDR3 is TGTGCCAGCGGAGGACAGGGCCTCACTGAAGCTTTCTTT. Complete variable domain (other parts from reference TRBV2 and TRBJ1-1): EPEVTQTPSHQVTQMGQEVILRCVPISNHLYFYWYRQILGQKVEFLVSFYNNEISEKSEIFDDQFSVERPDGSNFTLKIRSTKLEDSAMYFCASGGQGLTEAFFGQGTRLTVV.